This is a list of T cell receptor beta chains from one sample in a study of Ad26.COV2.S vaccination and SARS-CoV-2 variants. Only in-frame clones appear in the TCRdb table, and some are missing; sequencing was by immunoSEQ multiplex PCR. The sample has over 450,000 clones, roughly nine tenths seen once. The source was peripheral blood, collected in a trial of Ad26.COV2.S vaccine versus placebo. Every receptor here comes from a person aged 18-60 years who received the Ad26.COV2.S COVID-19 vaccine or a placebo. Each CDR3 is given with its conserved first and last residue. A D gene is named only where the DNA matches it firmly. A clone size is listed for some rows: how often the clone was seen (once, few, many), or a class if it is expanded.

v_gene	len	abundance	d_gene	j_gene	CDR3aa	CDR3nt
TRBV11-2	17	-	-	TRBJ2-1	CASSSLGWGGAQVQQFF	TGTGCCAGCAGCTCGCTAGGCTGGGGGGGGGCACAAGTCCAGCAGTTCTTC
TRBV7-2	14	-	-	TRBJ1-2	CASRWVAPGDGYTF	TGTGCCAGCAGATGGGTGGCACCTGGAGACGGCTACACCTTC
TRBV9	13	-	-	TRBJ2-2	CASSESVTGELFF	TGTGCCAGCAGCGAGTCCGTTACCGGGGAGCTGTTTTTT
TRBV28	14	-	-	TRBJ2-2	CASKKQGNTGELFF	TGTGCCAGCAAAAAACAGGGGAACACCGGGGAGCTGTTTTTT
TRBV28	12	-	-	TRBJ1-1	CASIKVNTEAFF	TGTGCCAGCATTAAGGTGAACACTGAAGCTTTCTTT
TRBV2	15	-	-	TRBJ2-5	CASSAEVGAGETQYF	TGTGCCAGCAGTGCCGAAGTCGGGGCCGGGGAGACCCAGTACTTC
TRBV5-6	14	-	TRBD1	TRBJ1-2	CASSDRGRTYGYTF	TGTGCCAGCAGCGACAGGGGTCGCACCTATGGCTACACCTTC
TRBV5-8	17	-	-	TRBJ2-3	CASSLEDHYRSTDTQYF	TGTGCCAGCAGCTTGGAGGATCACTATAGAAGCACAGATACGCAGTATTTT
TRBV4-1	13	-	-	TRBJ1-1	CASSPHRDNEAFF	TGCGCCAGCAGCCCACACCGGGACAATGAAGCTTTCTTT
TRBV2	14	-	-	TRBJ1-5	CASSGTTLNQPQHF	TGTGCCAGCAGTGGTACGACATTAAATCAGCCCCAGCATTTT
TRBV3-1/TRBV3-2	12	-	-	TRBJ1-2	CASSQGFYGYTF	TGTGCCAGCAGCCAAGGTTTCTATGGCTACACCTTC
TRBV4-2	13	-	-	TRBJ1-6	CASTQTDGEALHF	TGTGCCAGCACCCAAACCGACGGGGAAGCCCTCCACTTT
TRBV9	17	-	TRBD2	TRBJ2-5	CASSVGLAGGGQETQYF	TGTGCCAGCAGCGTAGGACTAGCGGGAGGAGGCCAAGAGACCCAGTACTTC
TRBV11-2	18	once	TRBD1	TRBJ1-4	CASSLAGIRGRLREKLFF	TGTGCCAGCAGCTTAGCGGGAATCAGGGGGCGGCTACGTGAAAAACTGTTTTTT
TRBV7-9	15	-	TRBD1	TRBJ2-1	CASSSGQGTYNEQFF	TGTGCCAGCAGTTCGGGACAGGGGACCTACAATGAGCAGTTCTTC
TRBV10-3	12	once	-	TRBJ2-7	CAISEPPYEQYF	TGTGCCATCAGTGAGCCCCCTTACGAGCAGTACTTC
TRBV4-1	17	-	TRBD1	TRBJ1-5	CASSQDYTGGVNQPQHF	TGCGCCAGCAGCCAGGACTATACAGGGGGGGTCAATCAGCCCCAGCATTTT
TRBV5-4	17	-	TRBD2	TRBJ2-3	CASSFRGSGGATDTQYF	TGTGCCAGCAGCTTTAGGGGTAGCGGGGGGGCCACAGATACGCAGTATTTT
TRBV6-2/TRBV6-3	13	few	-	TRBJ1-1	CASSTDRDTEAFF	TGTGCCAGCAGCACAGACCGGGACACTGAAGCTTTCTTT
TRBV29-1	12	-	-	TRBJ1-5	CSVRDSNQPQHF	TGCAGCGTGCGAGATAGCAATCAGCCCCAGCATTTT
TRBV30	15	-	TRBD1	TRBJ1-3	CAWTLTGGSGNTIYF	TGTGCCTGGACTTTGACAGGGGGCTCTGGAAACACCATATATTTT
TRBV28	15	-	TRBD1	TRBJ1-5	CASIGTVRSNQPQHF	TGTGCCAGCATCGGGACAGTCAGAAGCAATCAGCCCCAGCATTTT
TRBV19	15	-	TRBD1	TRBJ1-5	CASSTGTGRGQPQHF	TGTGCCAGTTCCACCGGGACAGGCCGAGGTCAGCCCCAGCATTTT
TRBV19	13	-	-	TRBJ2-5	CASSITGRGTQYF	TGTGCCAGTAGTATAACAGGGAGGGGGACCCAGTACTTC
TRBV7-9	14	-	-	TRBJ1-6	CASTNQGNNSPLHF	TGTGCCAGCACCAACCAGGGAAATAATTCACCCCTCCACTTT
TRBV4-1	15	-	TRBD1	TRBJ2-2	CASSLGQGITGELFF	TGCGCCAGCAGCCTCGGACAGGGGATCACCGGGGAGCTGTTTTTT
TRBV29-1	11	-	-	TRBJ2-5	CSVGGPGQLNF	TGCAGCGTTGGGGGGCCGGGACAACTGAACTTC
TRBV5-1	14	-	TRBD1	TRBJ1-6	CASSLGTGGSPLHF	TGCGCCAGCAGCTTAGGGACAGGGGGTTCACCCCTCCACTTT
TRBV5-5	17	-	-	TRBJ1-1	CASSLAVFQARADEAFF	TGTGCCAGCAGCTTGGCCGTCTTTCAAGCGCGGGCAGATGAAGCTTTCTTT
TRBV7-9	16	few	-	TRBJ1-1	CASSLGLVPMNTEAFF	TGTGCCAGCAGCTTAGGTCTGGTACCCATGAACACTGAAGCTTTCTTT
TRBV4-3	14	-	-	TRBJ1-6	CASSSRRLNSPLHF	TGCGCCAGCAGCAGCCGGAGACTTAATTCACCCCTCCACTTT
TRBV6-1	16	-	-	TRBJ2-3	CASSESRALRTDTQYF	TGTGCCAGCAGTGAAAGTAGAGCGCTTCGCACAGATACGCAGTATTTT
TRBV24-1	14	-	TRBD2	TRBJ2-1	CATSVTSGGNEQFF	TGTGCCACCAGTGTAACTAGCGGGGGCAATGAGCAGTTCTTC
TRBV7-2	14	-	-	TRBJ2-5	CASSWGGFQETQYF	TGTGCCAGCAGCTGGGGGGGCTTCCAAGAGACCCAGTACTTC
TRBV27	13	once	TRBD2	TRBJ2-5	CASSREGRETQYF	TGTGCCAGCAGCCGGGAGGGCCGGGAGACCCAGTACTTC
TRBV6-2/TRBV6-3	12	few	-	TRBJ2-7	CASSWTAYEQYF	TGTGCCAGCAGTTGGACAGCCTACGAGCAGTACTTC
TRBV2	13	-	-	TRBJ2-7	CASRPGGTYEQYF	TGTGCCAGCAGACCCGGAGGGACCTACGAGCAGTACTTC
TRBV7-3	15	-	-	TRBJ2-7	CASSPRDVLYYEQYF	TGTGCCAGCAGTCCCAGGGACGTCTTATACTACGAGCAGTACTTC
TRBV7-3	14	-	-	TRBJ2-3	CASSLSRASDTQYF	TGTGCCAGCAGCCTCTCCCGGGCATCAGATACGCAGTATTTT
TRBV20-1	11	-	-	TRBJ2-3	CSAVKRDTQYF	TGCAGTGCCGTTAAGCGAGATACGCAGTATTTT
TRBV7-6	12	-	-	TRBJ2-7	CASSLLGYEQYF	TGTGCCAGCAGCCTACTAGGGTACGAGCAGTACTTC
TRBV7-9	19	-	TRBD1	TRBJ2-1	CASSFPRYRDRTTHGEQFF	TGTGCCAGCAGCTTCCCTCGTTACCGGGACAGGACCACTCACGGTGAGCAGTTCTTC
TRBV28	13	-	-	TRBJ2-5	CASSLRTPGTQYF	TGTGCCAGCAGTTTAAGGACCCCCGGGACCCAGTACTTC
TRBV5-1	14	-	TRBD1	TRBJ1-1	CASSTGTGGLEAFF	TGCGCCAGCAGCACCGGGACAGGGGGTCTTGAAGCTTTCTTT
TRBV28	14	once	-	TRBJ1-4	CASSLHPVYEKLFF	TGTGCCAGCAGTCTACACCCAGTATATGAAAAACTGTTTTTT
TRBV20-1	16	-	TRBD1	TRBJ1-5	CSASGTAEWGSQPQHF	TGCAGTGCTAGTGGGACAGCGGAATGGGGATCTCAGCCCCAGCATTTT